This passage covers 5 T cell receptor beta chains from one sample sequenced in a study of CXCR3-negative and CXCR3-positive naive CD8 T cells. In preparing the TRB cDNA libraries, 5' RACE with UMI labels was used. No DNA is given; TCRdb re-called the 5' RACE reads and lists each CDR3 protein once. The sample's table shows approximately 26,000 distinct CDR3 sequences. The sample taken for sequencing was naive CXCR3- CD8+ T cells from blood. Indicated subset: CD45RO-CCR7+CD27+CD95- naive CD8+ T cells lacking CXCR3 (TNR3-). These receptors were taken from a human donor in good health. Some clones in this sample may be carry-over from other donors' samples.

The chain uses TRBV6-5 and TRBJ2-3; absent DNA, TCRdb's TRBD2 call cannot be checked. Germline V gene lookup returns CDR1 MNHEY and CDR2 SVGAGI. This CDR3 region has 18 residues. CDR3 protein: CASSYSPTSGEWADTQYF.

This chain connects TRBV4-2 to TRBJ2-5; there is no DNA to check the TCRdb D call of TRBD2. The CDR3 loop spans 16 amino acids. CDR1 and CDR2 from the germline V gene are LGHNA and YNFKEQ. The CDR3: CASSQDRASASETQYF.

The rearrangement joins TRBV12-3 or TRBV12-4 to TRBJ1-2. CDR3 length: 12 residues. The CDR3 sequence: CASATDYYGYTF.

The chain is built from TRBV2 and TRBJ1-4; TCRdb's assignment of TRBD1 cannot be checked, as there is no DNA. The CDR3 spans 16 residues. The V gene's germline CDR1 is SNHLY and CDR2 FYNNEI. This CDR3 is CASSEMGGGSDEKLFF.

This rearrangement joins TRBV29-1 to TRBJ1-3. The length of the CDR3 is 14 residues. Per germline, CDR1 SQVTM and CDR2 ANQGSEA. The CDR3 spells CSVEMPNSGSTIYF.